The sequence of this T cell receptor (beta chain) was determined in a study of T cell responses to AZD1222 COVID-19 vaccine. Findings and limits, study-wide: Dominant CD4 TCR responses targeted spike regions 160-218 and 743-854.

On this clone: Antigen: not known.

The assay was immunoSEQ multiplex PCR, and TCRdb's table has in-frame clones only and misses some. The sample holds fewer than 150,000 clones, approximately 94% seen once. In germline, CDR1 is MNHEY, CDR2 SMNVEV (reference sequence). This CDR3 contains 15 residues. The V segment lost 4 bases and the J segment 6 bases; nucleotides outside the gene matches: 2. Sequences were derived from peripheral blood, sampled 28 days after the second AZD1222 dose. This rearrangement joins TRBV27 to TRBJ1-6; 11 positions agree with TRBD1. The receptor was isolated from an adult who received the AZD1222 COVID-19 vaccine. As DNA, the CDR3 is TGTGCCAGCAGTTCCGGGACAGGGGGTAATTCACCCCTCCACTTT. Protein sequence: CASSSGTGGNSPLHF.